The 26 T cell receptor beta chains below all came from one sample that was sequenced in a study of shared clonotypes between healthy human individuals (dated by TCRdb to between 2020 and 2021). Receptor libraries were prepared by the immunoSEQ multiplex PCR assay. Not all clones reach the TCRdb copy of this immuneACCESS table, which keeps in-frame sequences only. Checked studies attribute under half of the gap to unresolved V genes and leave the rest unexplained. The sample table records about 2.4 million clones; more than 80% of these occur just once. The top ten constitute over 0.12% of the sample. Sequencing input: naive CD4+ T cells sorted from blood. The cell subset or site label on this specimen signifies: CD45RA+ positively selected. The receptors here all came from a young man in good health.

Note on this clone: Within the sample, other DNA sequences also encode this same CDR3. The CDR3 reads CASSFGRETQYF. In DNA, the CDR3 is TGTGCCAGCAGTTTCGGCCGGGAGACCCAGTACTTC. The rearrangement links TRBV28 to TRBJ2-5; unclear D gene. Germline CDR1 reads MDHEN; CDR2 reads SYDVKM. This CDR3 region has 12 residues. V was shortened by 3 bases and J by 5 bases, with 7 bases between the two germline ends.

The CDR3 sequence: CASSASRMVAGELFF. DNA of the CDR3: TGCGCCAGCAGTGCCTCCCGCATGGTGGCCGGGGAGCTGTTTTTT. This rearrangement joins TRBV10-1 to TRBJ2-2; no reliable D call. This CDR3 spans 15 amino acids. In germline, CDR1 is WNHNN, CDR2 SYGVQD (reference sequence). Between the trimmed V and J ends, which lost 4 bases and 6 bases, there was a span of 15 bases.

The chain is built from TRBV11-2 and TRBJ2-7; TRBD1 is a possible D gene (5 bases). Germline-derived CDR1 and CDR2 are SGHAT and FQNNGV. The CDR3 is 14 amino acids. V dropped 4 bases and J dropped 7 bases, with 17 bases sitting between them. The CDR3 region has the DNA TGTGCCAGCAGCTCCCGCCCCCAGGGTGGAGAGCAGTACTTC. Translation gives CASSSRPQGGEQYF.

This chain links TRBV15 with TRBJ1-2; D ambiguous. With 0 bases removed from V and 6 bases from J, the gap between germline ends came to 8 bases. CDR3 size: 13 residues. Germline lookup yields CDR1 LNHNV and CDR2 YYDKDF (reference sequence). CDR3 DNA sequence: TGTGCCACCAGCAGAGATCTGAACGATGGCTACACCTTC. Translating gives CATSRDLNDGYTF.

This chain links TRBV7-9 with TRBJ1-6; the match to TRBD1 covers 7 bases. V shed 5 bases and J 9 bases; nucleotides not matched to a gene: 7. The V gene's germline CDR1 is SEHNR and CDR2 FQNEAQ (reference sequence). The CDR3 runs 14 residues. CDR3 region: CASSRQGGSSPLHF. The CDR3, as DNA: TGTGCCAGCAGCCGACAGGGAGGGAGTTCACCCCTCCACTTT.

This clone was seen once. The chain couples TRBV2 to TRBJ2-5, with 10 nucleotides matching TRBD1. J was trimmed by 4 bases and V by 7 bases; bases with no gene match: 15. The V gene's germline CDR1 is SNHLY and CDR2 FYNNEI. The CDR3 spans 17 residues. CDR3 sequence: CASTPSTGGGGRETQYF. CDR3 nucleotides: TGTGCCAGCACCCCCTCGACAGGGGGCGGGGGTAGAGAGACCCAGTACTTC.

This clone was picked up one time. The rearrangement links TRBV5-5 to TRBJ2-7, with 10 bases lining up with TRBD2. Germline V gene sequence: CDR1 SGHKS, CDR2 YYEKEE (reference sequence). The junction had 7 bases not matched to a gene; V was cut back by 5 bases and J by 5 bases. CDR3 length: 14 residues. The CDR3 is CASRSSLAGDEQYF. Here the CDR3 DNA reads TGTGCCAGCAGAAGCTCCCTAGCGGGAGACGAGCAGTACTTC.

The count of this clone is one. The same CDR3 can be traced to other DNA sequences in this sample. The chain links TRBV18 to TRBJ2-7; the match to TRBD1 covers 9 bases. Germline CDR1 and CDR2: KGHSH and LQKENI. CDR3 length: 15 amino acids. J lost 2 bases, V lost 3 bases, and 5 bases had no gene match. The CDR3: CASSPAGTGPYEQYF. The CDR3, as DNA: TGTGCCAGCTCACCCGCCGGGACAGGGCCCTACGAGCAGTACTTC.

The chain recombines TRBV6-1 with TRBJ1-2; D is undetermined. Germline V CDR1 and CDR2: MNHNS, SASEGT. Trimming stripped 3 bases from V and 5 bases from J, with 13 bases between. The CDR3 length is 14 residues. Here the CDR3 reads CASSERVRSYGYTF. In nucleotides, the CDR3 is TGTGCCAGCAGTGAGCGGGTCCGCTCTTATGGCTACACCTTC.

With respect to this clone: Distinct nucleotide sequences in the sample also encode this CDR3. The rearrangement uses TRBV5-1 and TRBJ2-7, with 10 bases aligning to TRBD1. The CDR3 runs to 14 residues. Germline V lookup: CDR1 SGHRS, CDR2 YFSETQ. V shed 4 bases, J shed 1 base, and the junction held 2 bases outside the gene matches. CDR3 coding DNA: TGCGCCAGCAGCGACAGGGGGCGTTCCTACGAGCAGTACTTC. It translates to CASSDRGRSYEQYF.

This chain uses TRBV10-1 with TRBJ2-1, with 9 positions matching TRBD2. Trimming took 3 bases from V and 0 from J; bases not matched to a gene: 3. The V gene's germline CDR1 is WNHNN and CDR2 SYGVQD (reference sequence). This CDR3 spans 16 amino acids. The DNA of the CDR3 is TGCGCCAGCAGTGATTATAGCGGGAGCTCCTACAATGAGCAGTTCTTC. Amino acid sequence: CASSDYSGSSYNEQFF.

This clone was observed once. This chain links TRBV5-1 with TRBJ2-3, with 11 nucleotides matching TRBD2. After removal of 3 bases from V and 2 bases from J, the junction contained 8 bases not matched to a gene. Germline V gene sequence: CDR1 SGHRS, CDR2 YFSETQ. This CDR3 comprises 17 residues. In nucleotides, the CDR3 is TGCGCCAGCAGCTCGGTGCTAGCGGGGGGCACCACAGATACGCAGTATTTT. Translating it yields CASSSVLAGGTTDTQYF.

The V gene is TRBV5-6, the J gene TRBJ2-3; perhaps TRBD2 as D (5 bases). The V end was cut by 3 bases, the J end by 4 bases, with 15 bases between. Germline V gene sequence: CDR1 SGHDT, CDR2 YYEEEE. The CDR3 totals 15 residues. This CDR3 reads CASSSLRVIPDTQYF. CDR3 bases: TGTGCCAGCAGCTCACTGCGGGTGATCCCAGATACGCAGTATTTT.

The V gene is TRBV10-1, the J gene TRBJ2-2; D is unresolved. V was cut by 2 bases and J by 5 bases, with 15 bases left in between. The germline gives CDR1 WNHNN, CDR2 SYGVQD (reference sequence). This CDR3 has 16 residues. The CDR3 DNA follows: TGCGCCAGCAGTGAGGTTATCGGGTCCGGTACCGGGGAGCTGTTTTTT. It codes for CASSEVIGSGTGELFF.

The rearrangement uses TRBV4-1 and TRBJ2-7, with D perhaps matching TRBD1 (7 bases). Trimming took 4 bases from V and 7 from J, leaving 14 bases between them. The CDR3 is made up of 13 amino acids. Per the germline V gene, CDR1 is MGHRA and CDR2 is YSYEKL. In DNA, the CDR3 is TGCGCCAGCAGCCGGTCGACAGGGAGGGAGCAGTACTTC. Its translation is CASSRSTGREQYF.

This chain joins TRBV6-5 and TRBJ2-6; a weak D match, TRBD1 (5 bases). The CDR3 runs 15 residues. Germline V gene lookup returns CDR1 MNHEY and CDR2 SVGAGI. V was shortened by 2 bases and J by 3 bases, with 8 bases between the two germline ends. The chain's CDR3 is CASSYQGGGANVLTF. CDR3 DNA: TGTGCCAGCAGTTACCAGGGTGGTGGGGCCAACGTCCTGACTTTC.

V is TRBV5-4 and J is TRBJ1-6; 7 nucleotides align to TRBD1. Germline-derived CDR1 and CDR2 are SGHNT and YYREEE (reference sequence). CDR3 size: 16 residues. Trimming took 4 bases from V and 8 from J; bases not matched to a gene: 12. The CDR3 bases are TGTGCCAGCAGCCAGCTTTCAGGGGGATTGGATTCACCCCTCCACTTT. Amino acid sequence: CASSQLSGGLDSPLHF.

This chain connects TRBV11-2 to TRBJ1-1; 7 bases match TRBD1. CDR3 length: 15 amino acids. Trimming at V came to 5 bases and at J to 7 bases, leaving 13 bases not matched to a gene. Germline loops: CDR1 SGHAT, CDR2 FQNNGV. The CDR3 nucleotides are TGTGCCAGCAGCCAAAGGACAGGTGGGGGGGGTGAAGCTTTCTTT. Translated: CASSQRTGGGGEAFF.

The chain has TRBV6-1 and TRBJ2-5; D might be TRBD2 (6 bases). V was trimmed by 3 bases and J by 5 bases, leaving 16 bases between them. The CDR3 extends over 15 amino acids. The germline CDR1 and CDR2 sequences are MNHNS and SASEGT. The CDR3 coding sequence is TGTGCCAGCAGTGATAGGAGGGTGGGACGGGAGACCCAGTACTTC. Its protein product is CASSDRRVGRETQYF.

This chain joins TRBV10-3 and TRBJ2-2, with D perhaps matching TRBD1 (6 bases). Between the trimmed V and J ends, which lost 4 bases and 2 bases, there was a span of 14 bases. The CDR3 is 16 residues long. Germline CDR1 ENHRY, CDR2 SYGVKD. CDR3 coding DNA: TGTGCCATCAGTGCAGGGGCCCTGAGTAACACCGGGGAGCTGTTTTTT. Its protein product is CAISAGALSNTGELFF.

CDR3 sequence (DNA): TGTGCCAGCAGCTTAGTGATCCCAGCGGGGGGGAATTCTCGCACAGATACGCAGTATTTT. Amino acids: CASSLVIPAGGNSRTDTQYF. The gene calls are TRBV13 and TRBJ2-3; 10 nucleotides agree with TRBD2. This CDR3 region has 20 residues. Germline trimming cut 1 base from V and 1 base from J; bases unmatched to any gene: 14. Germline CDR1 reads PRHDT; CDR2 reads FYEKMQ (reference sequence).

This chain joins TRBV19 and TRBJ2-7; 8 bases fit TRBD1. Germline V gives CDR1 LNHDA, CDR2 SQIVND (reference sequence). J lost 6 bases, V lost 4 bases, and 8 bases had no gene match. This CDR3 comprises 14 residues. This CDR3 is CASSTGGGMGEQYF. CDR3 sequence (DNA): TGTGCCAGTAGTACAGGGGGCGGTATGGGCGAGCAGTACTTC.

The V call is TRBV5-1, the J call TRBJ2-3; TRBD2 agrees at 13 bases. Germline values: CDR1 SGHRS, CDR2 YFSETQ. V was clipped by 5 bases and J by 4 bases; unmatched bases: 7. CDR3 length: 16 residues. The CDR3: CASRETSGRAPDTQYF. CDR3 in DNA: TGCGCCAGCAGGGAAACTAGCGGGAGGGCCCCAGATACGCAGTATTTT.

J is TRBJ2-7 and V is TRBV2, with TRBD1 identical over 9 bases. V lost 5 bases, J lost 6 bases, and 5 bases stayed unmatched. This CDR3 has 13 amino acids. From germline, CDR1 is SNHLY and CDR2 FYNNEI. This CDR3 is CASSLGQGIEQYF. For the CDR3, the DNA is TGTGCCAGCAGTTTGGGACAGGGAATCGAGCAGTACTTC.

This clone showed up just once. The J gene is TRBJ1-4, the V gene TRBV28; 7 bases are a match to TRBD1. After removal of 3 bases from V and 6 bases from J, the junction contained 7 bases not matched to a gene. Germline V gene data show CDR1 as MDHEN and CDR2 as SYDVKM. The CDR3 runs to 15 residues. Here the CDR3 reads CASSFRTGYYEKLFF. The CDR3 region has the DNA TGTGCCAGCAGTTTCCGGACAGGATACTATGAAAAACTGTTTTTT.

Worth noting for this clone: Other nucleotide sequences from this sample produce the same CDR3. This sequence joins TRBV11-2 and TRBJ2-5; D gene unclear. This CDR3 is built from 11 residues. Germline loops: CDR1 SGHAT, CDR2 FQNNGV. Trimming took 6 bases from V and 5 from J, leaving 7 bases between them. CDR3 protein: CASSRRETQYF. CDR3 in DNA: TGTGCCAGCAGTCGCCGCGAGACCCAGTACTTC.